This T cell receptor beta chain came from a study of beta chain features in type 1 diabetes. Reverse transcribing all isolated RNA meant expressed TCRB transcripts were sequenced. Profiled with immunoSEQ multiplex PCR; TCRdb holds only in-frame clones, not every one. The sample has 200,000 to 250,000 clones, roughly 9.6% seen once. The sequenced sample consisted of naive CD4+ T cells from blood. The clonotype originates from a woman aged 18-30 years in good health.

The CDR3 DNA is TGCGCCAGCAGCTTGGGAGACACCCTAGCCAAAAACATTCAGTACTTC. This encodes CASSLGDTLAKNIQYF. The chain employs TRBV5-1 and TRBJ2-4, with no clear D. The CDR3 extends over 16 amino acids. CDR1 is SGHRS, CDR2 YFSETQ, per germline. Trimming removed 0 bases from V and 0 bases from J, with 10 bases in between.